This is a list of T cell receptor beta chains from one sample in a study of tumor-infiltrating lymphocytes in localized non-small cell lung cancer. The method was immunoSEQ multiplex PCR; TCRdb's version includes in-frame clones alone and lacks a portion of them. The data show some 22,000 clones, with nearly 70% seen just once and 14% to 15% held by the top ten. Sequenced: lung tumor tissue. The receptors shown here come from a human donor with non-small cell lung cancer. Each CDR3 is given with its conserved first and last residue.

v_call cdr3_aa
TRBV7-6 CASSRSPGGELFF
TRBV10-3 CAISDYGGRSQETQYF
TRBV6-1 CASRDGYTGELFF
TRBV5-1 CASSLGNEQFF
TRBV4-1 CASSLRTSRSEQYF
TRBV7-6 CASLTGPSGNTIYF
TRBV6-5 CASSYRGLADTDTQYF
TRBV9 CASSVAGGGYNEQFF
TRBV11-3 CASSLGAGRFEEQYF
TRBV6-1 CASSDPLAGGPGTQYF
TRBV4-1 CASSQTRLRDTQYF
TRBV5-1 CASRYRNSYEQYF
TRBV6-6 CASSPWTSGDTDTQYF
TRBV7-3 CASSPSSLNTGELFF
TRBV4-1 CASSHPTLGQVGDEQFF
TRBV21-1 CASSKGALASGNYGYTF
TRBV20-1 CSARERGKLFF
TRBV28 CAAGISGNTIYF
TRBV2 CASKFQREFYNEQFF
TRBV14 CASSPFSNEQFF
TRBV11-2 CASSSDSPSGMNTEAFF
TRBV9 CASSVDPFATNEKLFF
TRBV28 CASTPRGGGINQPQHF
TRBV5-1 CASSLGTANQPQHF
TRBV18 CASSKGTDTQYF
TRBV5-8 CASSQVLTSGTDTQYF
TRBV28 CASSRTIAYTEAFF
TRBV28 CASRFSRGTEAFF
TRBV14 CASSPYYGYTF
TRBV7-9 CASSLAQRTNEKLFF
TRBV27 CASSLRGAQETQYF
TRBV10-3 CAISESTDSNQPQHF